This T cell receptor beta chain appears in the sequencing data of a study of Graves' ophthalmopathy and Graves' hyperthyroidism. Study results and limitations: A classifier, a 13-signature model, separated ophthalmopathy from stable hyperthyroidism with more than 85% sensitivity and about 82% specificity.

With 4 bases removed from V and 5 bases from J, the gap between germline ends came to 10 bases. Per germline, CDR1 SGHKS and CDR2 YYEKEE (reference sequence). The CDR3 is made up of 13 amino acids. This clonotype was recorded at least ten times. Its matching antigen is unknown. The authors enrolled newly diagnosed hyperthyroidism patients aged 18 to 65 with under 2 months' duration. RNA transcripts provided the template for amplifying TCR beta CDR3 regions. Following a first-round RT-PCR that used HTBI primers, a second-round multiplex PCR was carried out. TCRdb reprocessed the multiplex PCR reads via MiXCR and lists one record per CDR3 protein. The sample has around 1,000,000 distinct CDR3 sequences, approximately 35% seen once.

The source of this sequence is an adult man with Graves' hyperthyroidism. The specimen sequenced was peripheral blood or thyroid tissue (not recorded which). This chain connects TRBV5-5 to TRBJ1-5; D might be TRBD1 (6 bases). CDR3 sequence: CASSDRPYQPQHF. Here the CDR3 DNA reads TGTGCCAGCAGCGACAGGCCCTATCAGCCCCAGCATTTT.